This T cell receptor beta chain is drawn from a study of T cell repertoires and HLA-DP antigens. The wider study: CD4+ T cells were cocultured with HeLa cells expressing HLA-DP. Versus self, one alloantigen differed at one groove amino acid, the other at nine to eleven. DNA input averaged approximately 230 ng in sorted CD137+CD4+ and approximately 1,200 ng in pre-culture CD4+.

Germline assignment: CDR1 SQVTM and CDR2 ANQGSEA. Trimming removed 3 bases at V and 6 bases at J, with 19 bases between. The CDR3 is 15 amino acids. Average purity of the negatively selected CD4+ T cells was just over 95%. In the case of this clone: Its target is not known.

Using immunoSEQ multiplex PCR, the repertoire was profiled, and TCRdb retains in-frame clones only, with some absent. The repertoire holds around 100,000 clones, with almost 95% as singletons. Sequencing used CD4+ T cells from PBMCs. The source of this sequence is a woman younger than 30 in good health and CMV-seronegative. V gene TRBV29-1 combines with J gene TRBJ2-3; no clear D gene. CDR3 bases: TGCAGCGTTGATCCAGAGAATTACCTGGGGGATACGCAGTATTTT. The encoded protein is CSVDPENYLGDTQYF.